The 23 T cell receptor beta chains below all came from one sample that was sequenced in a study of cytomegalovirus exposure and HLA in healthy donors. Primers included in the PCR were 60 Vbeta and 13 Jbeta primers. Method: immunoSEQ multiplex PCR; TCRdb's copy keeps in-frame clones and lacks some. The table includes fewer than 200,000 clones, around 81% detected once. Sequenced: PBMCs. The receptors shown here come from a woman aged 30 to 39 in good health and CMV-seronegative.

This sequence joins TRBV6-6 and TRBJ2-3; D not resolved. Trimming left V 4 bases short and J 2 bases short, with 16 bases between. The length of the CDR3 is 16 residues. Germline V gene data show CDR1 as MNHNY and CDR2 as SVGAGI (reference sequence). The CDR3 DNA reads TGTGCCAGCAGTTTTAATTCACCCACTATCACAGATACGCAGTATTTT. It translates to CASSFNSPTITDTQYF.

V gene TRBV19 combines with J gene TRBJ1-5, with TRBD1 matching over 9 bases. This CDR3 has 15 amino acids. With V trimmed by 6 bases and J by 3 bases, 6 bases remained unmatched. Germline V gene sequence: CDR1 LNHDA, CDR2 SQIVND (reference sequence). CDR3 bases: TGTGCCAGTAGCGATGGGACAGGGAACAATCAGCCCCAGCATTTT. As protein: CASSDGTGNNQPQHF. The full variable domain, in which reference TRBV19 and TRBJ1-5 provide the parts outside the CDR3, is DGGITQSPKYLFRKEGQNVTLSCEQNLNHDAMYWYRQDPGQGLRLIYYSQIVNDFQKGDIAEGYSVSREKKESFPLTVTSAQKNPTAFYLCASSDGTGNNQPQHFGDGTRLSIL.

The chain couples TRBV4-3 to TRBJ2-7, with TRBD1 matching over 8 bases. The CDR3 runs 15 residues. Losses at the gene ends were 1 base for V and 2 bases for J; bases not matched to a gene: 4. CDR1 LGHNA and CDR2 YSLEER come from the germline V gene. CDR3 loop: CASSQADRVAYEQYF. CDR3 nucleotides: TGCGCCAGCAGCCAAGCGGACAGGGTGGCCTACGAGCAGTACTTC.

This chain uses TRBV9 with TRBJ2-2; 11 nucleotides agree with TRBD2. V gave up 5 bases and J gave up 7 bases; unmatched junction bases: 13. In germline, CDR1 is SGDLS, CDR2 YYNGEE. The CDR3 has 17 amino acids. CDR3 in DNA: TGTGCCAGCAGAATTAGCGGGGGGGCTGACGAGGACGGGGAGCTGTTTTTT. Translating gives CASRISGGADEDGELFF.

The chain employs TRBV2 and TRBJ2-3, with 7 bases lining up with TRBD2. The trim removed 2 bases at V and 3 bases at J, leaving 5 bases unmatched. Germline V gives CDR1 SNHLY, CDR2 FYNNEI. CDR3 size: 15 residues. CDR3 amino acids: CASSELQGGTDTQYF. CDR3 nucleotides: TGTGCCAGCAGTGAATTGCAGGGAGGGACAGATACGCAGTATTTT.

V usage is TRBV28 and J usage is TRBJ2-1; 7 bases match TRBD2. V was pared by 6 bases and J by 5 bases, with 25 bases of the junction left unmatched. CDR3 size: 20 residues. CDR1 and CDR2 (germline): MDHEN, SYDVKM. The CDR3 DNA reads as TGTGCCAGCAGGCCTACTCAACTCACTAGCGTACGTGTAAGGAACAATGAGCAGTTCTTC. It encodes CASRPTQLTSVRVRNNEQFF. The variable domain in full, with the rest retrieved from reference TRBV28 and TRBJ2-1, is DVKVTQSSRYLVKRTGEKVFLECVQDMDHENMFWYRQDPGLGLRLIYFSYDVKMKEKGDIPEGYSVSREKKERFSLILESASTNQTSMYLCASRPTQLTSVRVRNNEQFFGPGTRLTVL.

In regard to this clone: One end of the junction fails to match germline, which may point to a read error. J is TRBJ2-4 and V is TRBV5-6, with D perhaps matching TRBD1 (5 bases). Germline values: CDR1 SGHDT, CDR2 YYEEEE. This CDR3 is 16 amino acids long. CDR3 sequence: CASSLEGFVAKNSQYF. DNA for the CDR3: TGTGCCAGCAGCTTGGAGGGGTTCGTAGCCAAAAACAGTCAGTACTTC.

The chain links TRBV9 to TRBJ1-1; 7 positions agree with TRBD1. Germline loops: CDR1 SGDLS, CDR2 YYNGEE. This CDR3 region has 13 residues. J lost 2 bases, V lost 3 bases, and 1 base had no gene match. CDR3 bases: TGTGCCAGCAGCGACAGGGGCAACACTGAAGCTTTCTTT. Translated, it gives CASSDRGNTEAFF.

The sample holds one count of this clone. The CDR3 here is CASSLLTGGTGELFF. CDR3 nucleotides: TGTGCCAGCAGCTTGCTGACAGGGGGCACCGGGGAGCTGTTTTTT. The V call is TRBV7-2, the J call TRBJ2-2; 9 bases align to TRBD1. The CDR3 covers 15 residues. The V and J ends lost 3 bases and 4 bases, in that order; junction bases with no gene match: 3. CDR1 and CDR2 from the germline V gene are SGHTA and FQGNSA.

The chain recombines TRBV6-5 with TRBJ2-7, with D possibly TRBD1 on 5 matching bases. The CDR3 has 15 residues. Per germline, CDR1 MNHEY and CDR2 SVGAGI. Trimming cost V 0 bases and J 2 bases, with 11 bases left between them. CDR3 sequence: CASSYSLDSAYEQYF. Here the CDR3 DNA reads TGTGCCAGCAGTTACTCGCTCGACAGTGCCTACGAGCAGTACTTC.

The rearrangement links TRBV5-1 to TRBJ1-2, with D possibly being TRBD1 (5 bases). Germline V lookup: CDR1 SGHRS, CDR2 YFSETQ. Between the trimmed V and J ends, which lost 0 bases and 6 bases, there was a span of 12 bases. The CDR3 totals 14 residues. The CDR3 region is CASSLGGAGDGYTF. DNA of the CDR3: TGCGCCAGCAGCTTGGGCGGGGCAGGTGATGGCTACACCTTC.

The gene calls are TRBV27 and TRBJ1-2; maybe TRBD1 (6 bases). The CDR3 loop spans 13 amino acids. Germline V CDR1 and CDR2: MNHEY, SMNVEV (reference sequence). Trimming took 2 bases from V and 3 from J, leaving 7 bases between them. CDR3 in amino acids: CASSLAGDYGYTF. The CDR3 DNA is TGTGCCAGCAGTTTAGCAGGGGACTATGGCTACACCTTC.

The chain has TRBV5-1 and TRBJ2-7, with 9 nucleotides matching TRBD1. The CDR3 is made up of 14 amino acids. V was clipped by 4 bases and J by 1 base; unmatched bases: 3. Germline V gene sequence: CDR1 SGHRS, CDR2 YFSETQ. The CDR3 DNA sequence: TGCGCCAGCAGCCCCGGGACAGGGTCCTACGAGCAGTACTTC. As protein: CASSPGTGSYEQYF.

The V call is TRBV7-6, the J call TRBJ2-6, with D perhaps TRBD1 (5 bases). This CDR3 contains 21 residues. Germline CDR1 SGHVS, CDR2 FNYEAQ. V was pared by 1 base and J by 0 bases, with 22 bases between. CDR3 sequence reads: CASSLEPQRQSTFSGANVLTF. For the CDR3, the DNA is TGTGCCAGCAGCTTAGAACCCCAACGACAGAGCACTTTCTCTGGGGCCAACGTCCTGACTTTC.

Only a few counts were recorded for this clone. This rearrangement joins TRBV4-1 to TRBJ2-7; maybe TRBD2 (6 bases). Germline V CDR1 and CDR2: MGHRA, YSYEKL. CDR3 length: 13 amino acids. The V end was cut by 6 bases, the J end by 1 base, with 10 bases between. CDR3 protein: CASSERASYEQYF. The CDR3 DNA is TGCGCCAGCAGTGAGCGGGCGTCCTACGAGCAGTACTTC.

The chain couples TRBV5-5 to TRBJ1-5; D not resolved. CDR1 SGHKS and CDR2 YYEKEE come from the germline V gene (reference sequence). CDR3 length: 13 amino acids. V gave up 1 base and J gave up 4 bases, with 6 bases separating them. The CDR3 DNA is TGTGCCAGCAGCTTGACCAGGAATCAGCCCCAGCATTTT. Translation gives CASSLTRNQPQHF.

The genes are TRBV5-6 and TRBJ2-5; maybe TRBD2 (6 bases). The CDR3 extends over 16 amino acids. Deletions cut 0 bases from V and 1 base from J, with 13 bases between. Per the germline V gene, CDR1 is SGHDT and CDR2 is YYEEEE. CDR3 nucleotides: TGTGCCAGCAGCTTGGCGGCGGGACTGCTCCAAGAGACCCAGTACTTC. Its protein is CASSLAAGLLQETQYF.

The CDR3 loop is CASRPRGGQETQYF. The CDR3 region has the DNA TGTGCCAGCAGACCCCGGGGGGGACAAGAGACCCAGTACTTC. The chain combines TRBV11-2 with TRBJ2-5, with 8 bases matching TRBD2. The CDR3 totals 14 residues. Per the germline V gene, CDR1 is SGHAT and CDR2 is FQNNGV. V shed 6 bases and J 2 bases; nucleotides not matched to a gene: 5.

The gene calls are TRBV29-1 and TRBJ2-1; 8 bases fit TRBD1. The V and J ends lost 6 bases and 7 bases, in that order; junction bases with no gene match: 14. This CDR3 spans 15 amino acids. The germline V gene has CDR1 SQVTM and CDR2 ANQGSEA. CDR3 amino acids: CSVAPGQGRGNEQFF. DNA for the CDR3: TGCAGCGTCGCTCCTGGACAGGGCAGGGGGAATGAGCAGTTCTTC.

This clone appeared once. Other DNA sequences in the same sample also yield this CDR3. This chain links TRBV19 with TRBJ2-6; tentatively, D is TRBD2 (5 bases). This CDR3 has 14 residues. The germline gives CDR1 LNHDA, CDR2 SQIVND (reference sequence). Trimming pared 4 bases from V and 4 bases from J, leaving 8 bases between. The chain's CDR3 is CASSRGSGANVLTF. The CDR3 coding sequence is TGTGCCAGTAGTAGAGGGTCCGGGGCCAACGTCCTGACTTTC. Looking up the rest from reference TRBV19 and TRBJ2-6 gives the full variable domain: DGGITQSPKYLFRKEGQNVTLSCEQNLNHDAMYWYRQDPGQGLRLIYYSQIVNDFQKGDIAEGYSVSREKKESFPLTVTSAQKNPTAFYLCASSRGSGANVLTFGAGSRLTVL.

The chain uses TRBV6-1 and TRBJ2-7; TRBD1 matches at 8 bases. After removal of 10 bases from V and 6 bases from J, the junction contained 11 bases not matched to a gene. Germline CDR1 reads MNHNS; CDR2 reads SASEGT. The CDR3 sequence is 13 residues long. The CDR3 coding sequence is TGTGCCACTCCGACAGGGGTCCCTTCCGAGCAGTACTTC. Protein: CATPTGVPSEQYF.

The V call is TRBV11-2, the J call TRBJ2-3; 7 bases align to TRBD2. Unmatched junction bases numbered 8, after V lost 5 bases and J lost 0 bases. CDR3 size: 16 residues. CDR1 SGHAT and CDR2 FQNNGV come from the germline V gene. The CDR3 DNA reads TGTGCCAGCAGCCGAGGAGGACTAGACAGCACAGATACGCAGTATTTT. Translating gives CASSRGGLDSTDTQYF.

The rearrangement links TRBV6-5 to TRBJ1-2; TRBD1 might be the D (5 bases). Trimming cost V 8 bases and J 2 bases, with 6 bases left between them. The CDR3 has 11 residues. The germline gives CDR1 MNHEY, CDR2 SVGAGI. DNA of the CDR3: TGTGCCAGCGGGGGGAACTATGGCTACACCTTC. Translated, it gives CASGGNYGYTF.